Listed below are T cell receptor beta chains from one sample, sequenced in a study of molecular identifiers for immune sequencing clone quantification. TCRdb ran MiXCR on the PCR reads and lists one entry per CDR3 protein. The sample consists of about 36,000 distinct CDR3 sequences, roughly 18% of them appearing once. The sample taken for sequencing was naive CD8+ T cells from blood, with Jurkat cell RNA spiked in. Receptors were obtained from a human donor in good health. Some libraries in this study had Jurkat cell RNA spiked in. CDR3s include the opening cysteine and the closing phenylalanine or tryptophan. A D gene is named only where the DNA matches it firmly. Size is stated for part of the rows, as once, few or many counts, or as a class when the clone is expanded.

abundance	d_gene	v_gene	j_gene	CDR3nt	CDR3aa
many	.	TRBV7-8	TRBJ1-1	TGTGCCAGCAGCTTAGGCGGTGAAGCTTTCTTT	CASSLGGEAFF
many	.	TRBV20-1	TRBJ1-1	TGCAGTGCTAGAGAGATTAACAGGCTGAGAAACACTGAAGCTTTCTTT	CSAREINRLRNTEAFF
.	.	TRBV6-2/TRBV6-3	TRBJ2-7	TGTGCCAGCAGCAAACGATACGAGCAGTACTTC	CASSKRYEQYF
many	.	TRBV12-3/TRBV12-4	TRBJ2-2	TGTGCCAGCAGTTTTGACAGCGCGAACACCGGGGAGCTGTTTTTT	CASSFDSANTGELFF
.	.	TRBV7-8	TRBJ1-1	TGTGCCAGCAGCTTAGAGCCCAAGGACGGCTTGTTCACTGAAGCTTTCTTT	CASSLEPKDGLFTEAFF
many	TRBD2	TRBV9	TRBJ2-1	TGTGCCAGCAGCTATCAGGGACTAGCGGGAGCCTACAATGAGCAGTTCTTC	CASSYQGLAGAYNEQFF
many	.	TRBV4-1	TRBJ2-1	TGCGCCAGCAGCTCCCGGACACGTGCCTACAATGAGCAGTTCTTC	CASSSRTRAYNEQFF
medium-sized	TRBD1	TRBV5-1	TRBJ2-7	TGCGCCAGCAGCACCGCCGGGACAGCCTACGAGCAGTACTTC	CASSTAGTAYEQYF
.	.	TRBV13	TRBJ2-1	TGTGCCAGCACCGGGTCAGGGGGGCGTAATGAGCAGTTCTTC	CASTGSGGRNEQFF
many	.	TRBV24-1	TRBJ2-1	TGTGCCACCAGTGATCCGAATGAGCAGTTCTTC	CATSDPNEQFF
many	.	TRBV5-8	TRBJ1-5	TGTGCCAGCAGCTACCGGACAGAGCTCTATAGCAATCAGCCCCAGCATTTT	CASSYRTELYSNQPQHF
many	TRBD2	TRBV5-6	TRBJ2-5	TGTGCCAGCAGCTTGGTGAGCGGGAGCTTGGAGACCCAGTACTTC	CASSLVSGSLETQYF
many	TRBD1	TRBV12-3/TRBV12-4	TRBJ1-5	TGTGCCAGCAGTCTAGGACAGGGTGGGCCCCAGCATTTT	CASSLGQGGPQHF
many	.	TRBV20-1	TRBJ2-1	TGCAGTGCTGGAGGACAGAGCTCCTACAATGAGCAGTTCTTC	CSAGGQSSYNEQFF
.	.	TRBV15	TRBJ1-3	TGTGCCACCAGCGTCGAGGTATTCGAAGGGTCTGGAAACACCATATATTTT	CATSVEVFEGSGNTIYF
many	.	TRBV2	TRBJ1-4	TGTGCCAGCAGTGAAGGAGACTCAACTAATGAAAAACTGTTTTTT	CASSEGDSTNEKLFF
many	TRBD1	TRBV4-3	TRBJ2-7	TGCGCCAGCAGCCAAGATGTAAGACAGGGCTCCTACGAGCAGTACTTC	CASSQDVRQGSYEQYF
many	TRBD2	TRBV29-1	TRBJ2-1	TGCAGCGTTGAGGGACTAGCGGGAGGTGGCTCCTACAATGAGCAGTTCTTC	CSVEGLAGGGSYNEQFF
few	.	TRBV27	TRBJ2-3	TGTGCCAGCAGTTCTGGGCCATCACTCACAGATACGCAGTATTTT	CASSSGPSLTDTQYF
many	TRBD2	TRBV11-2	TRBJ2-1	TGTGCCAGCAGCTTTGTGACTAGCAGAAATTACAATGAGCAGTTCTTC	CASSFVTSRNYNEQFF
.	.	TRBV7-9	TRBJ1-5	TGTGCCAGCAGCCCCGGCGGGGGGACCAATCAGCCCCAGCATTTT	CASSPGGGTNQPQHF
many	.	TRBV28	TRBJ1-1	TGTGCCAGCAGCTGGGCCAGCACTAATGAAGCTTTCTTT	CASSWASTNEAFF
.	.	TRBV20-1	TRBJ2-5	TGCAGTGCTAGAGTTCACATGCAGACCCAGTACCAAGAGACCCAGTACTTC	CSARVHMQTQYQETQYF
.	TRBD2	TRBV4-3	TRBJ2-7	TGCGCCAGCAGCCAGGCGTGGGGGGGAGTAAACGAGCAGTACTTC	CASSQAWGGVNEQYF
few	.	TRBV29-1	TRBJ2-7	TGCAGCGTTGAAGATCTTGGCGAGCAGTACTTC	CSVEDLGEQYF
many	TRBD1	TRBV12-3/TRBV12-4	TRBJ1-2	TGTGCCAGCAGCCCTGGACAGGGGGCCTTTGGCTACACCTTC	CASSPGQGAFGYTF
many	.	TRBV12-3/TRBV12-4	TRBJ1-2	TGTGCCAGCAGTTGGGAAGGGGGTGGCTACACCTTC	CASSWEGGGYTF
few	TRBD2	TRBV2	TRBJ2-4	TGTGCCAGCAGTGAAGTTCGGGGGGAAAACATTCAGTACTTC	CASSEVRGENIQYF
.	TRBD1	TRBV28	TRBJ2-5	TGTGCCAGCAGTACCCTGGACAGGAAGCAAGAGACCCAGTACTTC	CASSTLDRKQETQYF
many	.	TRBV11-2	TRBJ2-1	TGTGCCAGCAGCGAAAGGGACGGCCGAGAGCAGTTCTTC	CASSERDGREQFF
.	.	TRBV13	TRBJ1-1	TGTGCCAGCAGCCCCCTTGGGTTGGCCACTGAAGCTTTCTTT	CASSPLGLATEAFF
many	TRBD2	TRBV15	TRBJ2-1	TGTGCCACCAGCGGAGCGGGGGAGAGGTCCTACAATGAGCAGTTCTTC	CATSGAGERSYNEQFF
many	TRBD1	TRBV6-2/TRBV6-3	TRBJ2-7	TGTGCCGGCGGGACAGGGAATTACGAGCAGTACTTC	CAGGTGNYEQYF
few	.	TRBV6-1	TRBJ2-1	TGTGCCAGGGACACGGGGGATGAGCAGTTCTTC	CARDTGDEQFF
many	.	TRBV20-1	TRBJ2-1	TGCAGTGCTAGAGAGACCGGGACTTGGAATGAGCAGTTCTTC	CSARETGTWNEQFF
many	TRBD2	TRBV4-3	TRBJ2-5	TGCGCCAGCAGCCAAGAATACCCAGCTTCCGGGGGGCAAGAGACCCAGTACTTC	CASSQEYPASGGQETQYF
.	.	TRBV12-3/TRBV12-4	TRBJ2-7	TGTGCCAGCAGTTTTGGCGGAACCACCTACGAGCAGTACTTC	CASSFGGTTYEQYF
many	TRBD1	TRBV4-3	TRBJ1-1	TGCGCCAGCAGCCACCGCACCGACAGGGCGAACACTGAAGCTTTCTTT	CASSHRTDRANTEAFF
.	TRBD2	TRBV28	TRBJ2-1	TGTGCCAGCAGTCGTCCGGGACTAGCGAGCTCCTACAATGAGCAGTTCTTC	CASSRPGLASSYNEQFF
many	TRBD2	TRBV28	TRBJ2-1	TGTGCCACCACAGTAGCGGGCTCCAATGAGCAGTTCTTC	CATTVAGSNEQFF
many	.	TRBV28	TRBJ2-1	TGTGCCAGCAGTCAAACACAAACCATCTACAATGAGCAGTTCTTC	CASSQTQTIYNEQFF
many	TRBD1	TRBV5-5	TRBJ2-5	TGTGCCAGCAGCTCCTACGGGACAGACCAAGAGACCCAGTACTTC	CASSSYGTDQETQYF
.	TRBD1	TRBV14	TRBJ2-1	TGTGCCAGCAGCCAACCCCTACAGGGGACGGAGACCCAACAAGACGACCGCTACAATGAGCAGTTCTTC	CASSQPLQGTETQQDDRYNEQFF
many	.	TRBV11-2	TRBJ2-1	TGTGCCAGCAGCTCACCCTCCTACAATGAGCAGTTCTTC	CASSSPSYNEQFF
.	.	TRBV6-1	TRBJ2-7	TGTGCCAGCAGCCGGACGGTCTCCTACGAGCAGTACTTC	CASSRTVSYEQYF
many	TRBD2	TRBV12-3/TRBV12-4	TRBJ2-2	TGTGCCAGCAGCCCCCCCCAGGGACTAGCGGGAGGGACCGGGGAGCTGTTTTTT	CASSPPQGLAGGTGELFF
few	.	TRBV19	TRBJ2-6	TGTGCCAGTAGCCTCACAGGGTCTGGGGCCAACGTCCTGACTTTC	CASSLTGSGANVLTF
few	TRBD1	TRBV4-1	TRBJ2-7	TGCGCCAGCAGCCAATACAACCGGGACAGGGTTCACGAGCAGTACTTC	CASSQYNRDRVHEQYF
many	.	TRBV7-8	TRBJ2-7	TGTGCCAGCAGCCCGGGAAGGTCCTCCTACGAGCAGTACTTC	CASSPGRSSYEQYF
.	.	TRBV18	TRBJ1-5	TGTGCCAGCCACATGGGAAATCAGCCCCAGCATTTT	CASHMGNQPQHF
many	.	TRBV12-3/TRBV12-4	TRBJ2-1	TGTGCCAGCAGTTTCAATTCAGGTAATGAGCAGTTCTTC	CASSFNSGNEQFF
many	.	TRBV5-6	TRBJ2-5	TGTGCCAGCAGCTTCGGGACGTCGGGGATCCAGTACTTC	CASSFGTSGIQYF
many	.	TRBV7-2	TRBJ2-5	TGTGCCAGCAGCCTCCCCGAATACCAAGAGACCCAGTACTTC	CASSLPEYQETQYF
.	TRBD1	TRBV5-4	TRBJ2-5	TGTGCCAGCAGCCCAAGACAGGGGGCCCAAGAGACCCAGTACTTC	CASSPRQGAQETQYF